Sequencing of this T cell receptor (beta chain) was carried out in a study of prognosis after radiotherapy for stage I lung cancer. Study-wide context: In this cohort, no one received concurrent therapy with stereotactic body radiotherapy. Study-level results: Shannon entropy after stereotactic body radiation therapy was lower in patients who developed distant metastases.

With regard to this clonotype: Its antigen is still unknown.

None of the patients had undergone chemotherapy or radiotherapy beforehand or had any other malignancy, and each showed node-negative status on CT and PET/CT. This CDR3 comprises 14 residues. Germline-derived CDR1 and CDR2 are LNHDA and SQIVND (reference sequence). Trimming cost V 7 bases and J 8 bases, with 15 bases left between them. Amplicons of TCR beta CDR3 were generated from genomic DNA by two-round multiplex PCR. Primers (each specific to one TRBV or TRBJ gene) were used in first-round PCR. Each CDR3 protein gets one entry after TCRdb re-called the multiplex PCR reads with MiXCR. The sample shows around 20,000 distinct CDR3 sequences, 44% of them seen only once.

The genes are TRBV19 and TRBJ2-6, with D perhaps matching TRBD2 (5 bases). This receptor was taken from a donor over 45 with non-small cell lung cancer. The specimen was PBMCs, collected before or after stereotactic body radiation therapy (not recorded which). The CDR3 region is CASNTGSGSNVLTF. The CDR3 coding sequence is TGTGCCAGTAATACGGGGTCCGGGTCCAACGTCCTGACTTTC.